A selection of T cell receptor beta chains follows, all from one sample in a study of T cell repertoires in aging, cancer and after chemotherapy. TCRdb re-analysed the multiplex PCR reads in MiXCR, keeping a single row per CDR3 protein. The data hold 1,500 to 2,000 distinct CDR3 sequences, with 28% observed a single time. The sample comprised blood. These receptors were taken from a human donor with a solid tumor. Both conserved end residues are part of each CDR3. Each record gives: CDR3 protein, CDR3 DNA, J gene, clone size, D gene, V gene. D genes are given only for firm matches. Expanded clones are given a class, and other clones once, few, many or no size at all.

CDR3aa: CATSLGQGEEKLFF
CDR3nt: TGTGCCACCAGCCTGGGACAGGGCGAAGAAAAACTGTTTTTT
j_gene: TRBJ1-4
abundance: NA
d_gene: TRBD1
v_gene: TRBV15

CDR3aa: CAWSVSTSSYNEQFF
CDR3nt: TGTGCCTGGAGCGTAAGCACAAGCTCCTACAATGAGCAGTTCTTC
j_gene: TRBJ2-1
abundance: NA
d_gene: NA
v_gene: TRBV30

CDR3aa: CAISTGDRGMKEKLFF
CDR3nt: TGTGCCATCTCGACAGGGGATAGGGGCATGAAAGAAAAACTGTTTTTT
j_gene: TRBJ1-4
abundance: NA
d_gene: TRBD1
v_gene: TRBV10-3

CDR3aa: CSAGRERVEQFF
CDR3nt: TGCAGTGCTGGTAGGGAGCGTGTTGAGCAGTTCTTC
j_gene: TRBJ2-1
abundance: NA
d_gene: NA
v_gene: TRBV20-1

CDR3aa: CASGEEGRDTGELFF
CDR3nt: TGTGCCAGCGGCGAAGAGGGTAGGGACACCGGGGAGCTGTTTTTT
j_gene: TRBJ2-2
abundance: NA
d_gene: NA
v_gene: TRBV25-1

CDR3aa: CASSQAGVSSYEQYF
CDR3nt: TGTGCCAGCAGTCAAGCGGGAGTAAGTTCCTACGAGCAGTACTTC
j_gene: TRBJ2-7
abundance: NA
d_gene: TRBD2
v_gene: TRBV6-2/TRBV6-3

CDR3aa: CASSYSWGVYEQYF
CDR3nt: TGTGCCAGCAGTTACTCCTGGGGCGTCTACGAGCAGTACTTC
j_gene: TRBJ2-7
abundance: NA
d_gene: NA
v_gene: TRBV6-2/TRBV6-3

CDR3aa: CASSLKLAGTDTQYF
CDR3nt: TGTGCCAGCAGCCTCAAACTAGCGGGCACAGATACGCAGTATTTT
j_gene: TRBJ2-3
abundance: medium-sized
d_gene: TRBD2
v_gene: TRBV5-4

CDR3aa: CASSSPTGIRSEQYF
CDR3nt: TGTGCCAGCAGTTCGCCGACAGGGATAAGGTCCGAGCAGTACTTC
j_gene: TRBJ2-7
abundance: few
d_gene: TRBD1
v_gene: TRBV6-5

CDR3aa: CATSGTGELFF
CDR3nt: TGTGCCACCAGCGGGACCGGGGAGCTGTTTTTT
j_gene: TRBJ2-2
abundance: medium-sized
d_gene: NA
v_gene: TRBV15

CDR3aa: CASSTGGAGKNEQFF
CDR3nt: TGTGCCAGCAGCACAGGGGGTGCCGGGAAGAATGAGCAGTTCTTC
j_gene: TRBJ2-1
abundance: medium-sized
d_gene: TRBD1
v_gene: TRBV27

CDR3aa: CASSLEPTNSPLHF
CDR3nt: TGTGCCAGCAGCTTGGAGCCAACCAATTCACCCCTCCACTTT
j_gene: TRBJ1-6
abundance: NA
d_gene: NA
v_gene: TRBV5-4

CDR3aa: CAFHRGLGTGANVLTF
CDR3nt: TGTGCCTTCCACAGGGGGCTGGGGACCGGGGCCAACGTCCTGACTTTC
j_gene: TRBJ2-6
abundance: few
d_gene: TRBD1
v_gene: TRBV30

CDR3aa: CASSRRQGPTETQYF
CDR3nt: TGCGCCAGCAGCCGCCGACAGGGGCCCACAGAGACCCAGTACTTC
j_gene: TRBJ2-5
abundance: NA
d_gene: TRBD1
v_gene: TRBV5-1